The 17 T cell receptor beta chains reported below all come from one sample, sequenced in a study of CD8 T cells in ankylosing spondylitis. TCRdb analysed the 5' RACE reads with MiXCR anew, one entry per CDR3 protein. Altogether roughly 120,000 distinct CDR3 sequences are present, approximately 13% being singletons, with the ten largest covering just under 3%. The specimen sequenced was blood, either unsorted or a sorted T cell fraction (not recorded which). The receptors derive from a female donor with ankylosing spondylitis or in good health (not recorded which).

The V gene is TRBV5-1, the J gene TRBJ2-2; D gene ambiguous. The CDR3 extends over 13 amino acids. The germline CDR1 and CDR2 sequences are SGHRS and YFSETQ. With 4 bases removed from V and 4 bases from J, the gap between germline ends came to 8 bases. The CDR3 loop is CASSTGPTGELFF. The CDR3 DNA reads as TGCGCCAGCAGCACCGGACCCACCGGGGAGCTGTTTTTT.

The table lists this clonotype with a few counts. This rearrangement joins TRBV7-2 to TRBJ2-2; no reliable D call. The CDR3 consists of 14 residues. Trimming pared 1 base from V and 4 bases from J, leaving 7 bases between. CDR1 is SGHTA, CDR2 FQGNSA, per germline. CDR3 sequence reads: CASSLDQATGELFF. CDR3 coding DNA: TGTGCCAGCAGCTTAGATCAAGCCACCGGGGAGCTGTTTTTT. Based on the CDR3 plus reference TRBV7-2 and TRBJ2-2, the full variable domain is GAGVSQSPSNKVTEKGKDVELRCDPISGHTALYWYRQSLGQGLEFLIYFQGNSAPDKSGLPSDRFSAERTGGSVSTLTIQRTQQEDSAVYLCASSLDQATGELFFGEGSRLTVL.

At least ten counts were recorded for this clonotype. The chain is built from TRBV9 and TRBJ2-1; D possibly corresponds to TRBD2 (5 bases). The CDR3 contains 15 residues. CDR1 and CDR2 from the germline V gene are SGDLS and YYNGEE. Trimming took 3 bases from V and 7 from J, leaving 17 bases between them. CDR3: CASSATARGYNEQFF. DNA of the CDR3: TGTGCCAGCAGCGCAACTGCTCGGGGATATAATGAGCAGTTCTTC.

There are many counts of this clonotype. The rearrangement links TRBV24-1 to TRBJ2-3; D is undetermined. This CDR3 region has 13 residues. V shed 5 bases and J shed 0 bases, with 5 bases lying between them. The V gene's germline CDR1 is KGHDR and CDR2 SFDVKD. The CDR3 bases are TGTGCCACCAGTGCCGCTAGCACAGATACGCAGTATTTT. Its protein is CATSAASTDTQYF.

At least ten counts were recorded for this clonotype. V gene TRBV20-1 combines with J gene TRBJ2-5, with D perhaps matching TRBD2 (6 bases). V was clipped by 6 bases and J by 2 bases, with 16 bases between them. This CDR3 is 14 amino acids long. CDR1 is DFQATT, CDR2 SNEGSKA, per germline (reference sequence). The CDR3 DNA reads as TGCAGTGCGGTACCGGGACTCTCACAAGAGACCCAGTACTTC. The encoded protein is CSAVPGLSQETQYF.

This clonotype was detected only once. V and J are TRBV18 and TRBJ1-5; tentatively, D is TRBD1 (5 bases). Trimming cost V 6 bases and J 6 bases, with 15 bases left between them. From germline, CDR1 is KGHSH and CDR2 LQKENI. The CDR3 spans 14 residues. CDR3: CASSPGGEGQPQHF. CDR3 nucleotide sequence: TGTGCCAGCTCCCCCGGGGGGGAAGGTCAGCCCCAGCATTTT.

This clonotype was found many times. J is TRBJ2-4 and V is TRBV20-1, with D possibly matching TRBD2 (5 bases). Germline assignment: CDR1 DFQATT and CDR2 SNEGSKA (reference sequence). Between the trimmed V and J ends, which lost 0 bases and 14 bases, there was a span of 14 bases. The CDR3 loop spans 12 amino acids. CDR3 in amino acids: CSARDSASPEYF. In DNA form, the CDR3 reads TGCAGTGCTAGAGATTCGGCTAGCCCAGAGTACTTC.

This clonotype was recorded many times. This chain uses TRBV11-2 with TRBJ2-3, with 8 bases lining up with TRBD1. Trimming took 5 bases from V and 0 from J; bases not matched to a gene: 4. CDR1 is SGHAT and CDR2 is FQNNGV in the germline V gene. This CDR3 contains 15 residues. CDR3 protein: CASSNGQGSTDTQYF. The CDR3 DNA is TGTGCCAGCAGCAACGGACAGGGAAGCACAGATACGCAGTATTTT. Complete variable domain (other parts from reference TRBV11-2 and TRBJ2-3): EAGVAQSPRYKIIEKRQSVAFWCNPISGHATLYWYQQILGQGPKLLIQFQNNGVVDDSQLPKDRFSAERLKGVDSTLKIQPAKLEDSAVYLCASSNGQGSTDTQYFGPGTRLTVL.

The chain joins TRBV6-4 to TRBJ2-1; D might be TRBD2 (5 bases). Germline CDR1 reads MRHNA; CDR2 reads SNTAGT. The CDR3 length is 18 residues. Trimming took off 2 bases at V and 0 bases at J, with 17 bases between the two ends. In DNA, the CDR3 is TGTGCCAGCAGTGACCTCTCCTTGCTTCGGGGCTCCTACAATGAGCAGTTCTTC. This sequence encodes CASSDLSLLRGSYNEQFF.

The CDR3 here is CASSLRGGARETQYF. CDR3 bases: TGTGCCAGCAGCTTAAGAGGGGGGGCCCGGGAGACCCAGTACTTC. The chain couples TRBV7-2 to TRBJ2-5, with TRBD2 as a possible D gene (7 bases). The V end lost 2 bases, the J end lost 5 bases, and 15 bases lay between the germline ends. The CDR3 has 15 residues. In germline, CDR1 is SGHTA, CDR2 FQGNSA. The full variable domain, rest sourced from reference TRBV7-2 and TRBJ2-5, is GAGVSQSPSNKVTEKGKDVELRCDPISGHTALYWYRQSLGQGLEFLIYFQGNSAPDKSGLPSDRFSAERTGGSVSTLTIQRTQQEDSAVYLCASSLRGGARETQYFGPGTRLLVL.

This clonotype has just one count. Mismatch with germline at one junction end may stem from a read error. The V call is TRBV2, the J call TRBJ2-3, with a weak D call TRBD2 (6 bases). Per germline, CDR1 SNHLY and CDR2 FYNNEI. The CDR3 contains 14 residues. In nucleotides, the CDR3 is TGTGCCAGCAGGACGGAGGGAGCCACAGATATGCAGTATTTT. Protein product: CASRTEGATDMQYF.

There are many counts of this clonotype. V gene TRBV6-5 combines with J gene TRBJ1-1; D is uncertain. CDR1 is MNHEY and CDR2 is SVGAGI in the germline V gene. The CDR3 is 11 residues long. Trimming took 8 bases from V and 2 from J, leaving 6 bases between them. The CDR3 here is CASVSNTEAFF. DNA of the CDR3: TGTGCCAGCGTCTCCAACACTGAAGCTTTCTTT.

This clonotype was found many times. The rearrangement uses TRBV12-3 or TRBV12-4 and TRBJ2-3, with 10 positions matching TRBD1. The CDR3 loop spans 16 amino acids. V was pared by 6 bases and J by 2 bases, with 8 bases of the junction left unmatched. The CDR3 sequence: CASRTQTGGFTDTQYF. CDR3 DNA sequence: TGTGCCAGCAGAACCCAGACAGGGGGCTTCACAGATACGCAGTATTTT.

The genes are TRBV6-5 and TRBJ2-7, with TRBD1 identical over 9 bases. V lost 0 bases, J lost 6 bases, and 6 bases stayed unmatched. The V gene's germline CDR1 is MNHEY and CDR2 SVGAGI. CDR3 size: 15 residues. CDR3 in amino acids: CASSYSTGGDAEQYF. The DNA of the CDR3 is TGTGCCAGCAGTTACTCGACAGGGGGGGACGCCGAGCAGTACTTC.

At least ten counts were recorded for this clonotype. This chain uses TRBV20-1 with TRBJ2-5; TRBD2 matches 13 bases. Germline V lookup: CDR1 DFQATT, CDR2 SNEGSKA (reference sequence). This CDR3 has 14 residues. J lost 6 bases, V lost 6 bases, and 7 bases had no gene match. CDR3 nucleotides: TGCAGTGCGCGGACTAGCGGGAGCGAGAAGACCCAGTACTTC. Protein sequence: CSARTSGSEKTQYF.

The rearrangement uses TRBV5-5 and TRBJ1-5, with D uncertain. The CDR3 extends over 15 amino acids. Trimming shortened V by 2 bases and J by 0 bases, and 9 bases separated the two germline ends. CDR1 and CDR2 (germline): SGHKS, YYEKEE (reference sequence). The CDR3 loop is CASSFLGNSNQPQHF. Written as DNA, the CDR3 is TGTGCCAGCAGCTTCTTAGGTAATAGCAATCAGCCCCAGCATTTT.

The gene calls are TRBV5-6 and TRBJ2-7, with TRBD2 identical over 10 bases. Trimming took 1 base from V and 4 from J; bases not matched to a gene: 5. This CDR3 contains 15 residues. Germline values: CDR1 SGHDT, CDR2 YYEEEE. CDR3 in amino acids: CASSLSPGLAYEQYF. The CDR3 nucleotides read TGTGCCAGCAGCTTGTCACCGGGACTAGCGTACGAGCAGTACTTC.